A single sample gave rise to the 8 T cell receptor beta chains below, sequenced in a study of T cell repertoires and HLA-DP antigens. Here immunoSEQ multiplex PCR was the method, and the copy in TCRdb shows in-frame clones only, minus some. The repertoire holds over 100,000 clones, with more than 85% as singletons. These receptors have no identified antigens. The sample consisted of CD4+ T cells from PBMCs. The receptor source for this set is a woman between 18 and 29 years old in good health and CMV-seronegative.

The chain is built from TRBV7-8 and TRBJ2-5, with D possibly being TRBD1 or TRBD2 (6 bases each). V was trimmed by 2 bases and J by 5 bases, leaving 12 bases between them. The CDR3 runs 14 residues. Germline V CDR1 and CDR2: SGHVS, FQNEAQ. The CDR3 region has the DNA TGTGCCAGCAGCTTAAGTGGGGGGCTTGAGACCCAGTACTTC. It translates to CASSLSGGLETQYF.

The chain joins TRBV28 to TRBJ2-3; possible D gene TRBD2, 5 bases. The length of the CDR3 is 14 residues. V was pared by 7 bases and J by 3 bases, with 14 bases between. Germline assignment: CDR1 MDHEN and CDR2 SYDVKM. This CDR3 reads CASTLGGLTDTQYF. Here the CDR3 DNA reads TGTGCCAGCACCCTCGGCGGGCTGACAGATACGCAGTATTTT.

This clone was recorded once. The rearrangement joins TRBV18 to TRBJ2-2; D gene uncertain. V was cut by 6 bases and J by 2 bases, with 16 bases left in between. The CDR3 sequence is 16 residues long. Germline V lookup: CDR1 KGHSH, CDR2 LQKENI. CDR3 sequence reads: CASSPSSNRNTGELFF. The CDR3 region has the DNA TGTGCCAGCTCTCCTTCGTCGAACAGAAACACCGGGGAGCTGTTTTTT.

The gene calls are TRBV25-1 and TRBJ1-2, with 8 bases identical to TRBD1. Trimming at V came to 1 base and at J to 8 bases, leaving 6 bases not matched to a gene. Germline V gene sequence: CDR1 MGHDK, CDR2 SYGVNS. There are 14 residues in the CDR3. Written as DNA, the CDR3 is TGTGCCAGCAGTGAATCCGACAGGGGCCAAGGCTACACCTTC. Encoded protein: CASSESDRGQGYTF.

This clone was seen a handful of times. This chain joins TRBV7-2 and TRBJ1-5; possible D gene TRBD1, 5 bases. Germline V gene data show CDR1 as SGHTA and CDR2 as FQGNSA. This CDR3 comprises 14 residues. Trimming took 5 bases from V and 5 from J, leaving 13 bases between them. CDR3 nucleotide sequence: TGTGCCAGCAGCCCGGGACGGTCCGATCAGCCCCAGCATTTT. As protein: CASSPGRSDQPQHF.

The CDR3 DNA sequence: TGTGCCATCAGCATGACAGGGGTTAGCTCTGGCTACACCTTC. Amino acids: CAISMTGVSSGYTF. The chain carries TRBV10-3 and TRBJ1-2; 8 bases match TRBD1. V was clipped by 6 bases and J by 7 bases; unmatched bases: 10. In germline, CDR1 is ENHRY, CDR2 SYGVKD. This CDR3 contains 14 residues.

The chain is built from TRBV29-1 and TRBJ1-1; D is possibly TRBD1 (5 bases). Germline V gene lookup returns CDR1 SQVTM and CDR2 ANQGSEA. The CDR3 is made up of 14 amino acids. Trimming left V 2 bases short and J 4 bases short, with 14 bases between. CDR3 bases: TGCAGCGTTGAATCCGGGACGACCGGCACTGAAGCTTTCTTT. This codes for CSVESGTTGTEAFF.

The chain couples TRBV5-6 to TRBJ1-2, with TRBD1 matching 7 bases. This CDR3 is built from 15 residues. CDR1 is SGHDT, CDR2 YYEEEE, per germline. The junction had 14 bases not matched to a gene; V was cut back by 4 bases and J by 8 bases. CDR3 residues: CASSPVGQGGRGYTF. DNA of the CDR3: TGTGCCAGCAGCCCGGTGGGGCAGGGGGGAAGGGGCTACACCTTC.